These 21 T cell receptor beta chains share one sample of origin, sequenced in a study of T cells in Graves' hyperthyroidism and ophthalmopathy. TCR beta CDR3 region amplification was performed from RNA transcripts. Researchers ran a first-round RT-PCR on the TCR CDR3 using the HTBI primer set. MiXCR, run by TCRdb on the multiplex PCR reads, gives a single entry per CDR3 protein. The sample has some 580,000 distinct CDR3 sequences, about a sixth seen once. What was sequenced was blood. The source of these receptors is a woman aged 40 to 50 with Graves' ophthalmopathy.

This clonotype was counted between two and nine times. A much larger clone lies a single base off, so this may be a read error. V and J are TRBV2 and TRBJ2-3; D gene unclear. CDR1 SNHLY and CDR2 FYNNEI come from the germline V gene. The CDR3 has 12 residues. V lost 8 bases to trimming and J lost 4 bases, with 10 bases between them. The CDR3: CASASVSDTQYF. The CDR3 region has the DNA TGTGCCAGCGCCTCAGTGTCAGATACGCAGTATTTT.

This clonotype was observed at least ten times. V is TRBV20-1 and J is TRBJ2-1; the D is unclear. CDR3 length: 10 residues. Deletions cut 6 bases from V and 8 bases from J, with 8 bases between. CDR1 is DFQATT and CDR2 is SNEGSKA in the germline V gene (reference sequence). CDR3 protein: CSAAPHEQFF. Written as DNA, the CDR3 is TGCAGTGCAGCGCCTCATGAGCAGTTCTTC.

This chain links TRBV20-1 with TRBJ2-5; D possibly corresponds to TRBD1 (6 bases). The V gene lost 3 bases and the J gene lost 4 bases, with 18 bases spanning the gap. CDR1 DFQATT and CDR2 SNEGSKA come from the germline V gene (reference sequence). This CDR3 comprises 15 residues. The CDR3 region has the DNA TGCAGTGCTAGGGACAGTCAGGCGCCCCGAGAGACCCAGTACTTC. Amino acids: CSARDSQAPRETQYF.

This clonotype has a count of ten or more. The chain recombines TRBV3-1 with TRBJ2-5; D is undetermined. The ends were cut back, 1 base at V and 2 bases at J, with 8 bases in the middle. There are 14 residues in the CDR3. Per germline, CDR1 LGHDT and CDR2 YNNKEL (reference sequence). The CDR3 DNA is TGTGCCAGCAGCCAAGGGGTGGGTCAAGAGACCCAGTACTTC. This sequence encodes CASSQGVGQETQYF.

The CDR3 nucleotides read TGTGCCACGTCACAAGGAGAGGGGATGGGTTTCACTGAAGCTTTCTTT. Translation gives CATSQGEGMGFTEAFF. The chain combines TRBV19 with TRBJ1-1, with D perhaps TRBD1 (5 bases). The CDR3 has 16 amino acids. The germline V gene encodes CDR1 LNHDA and CDR2 SQIVND (reference sequence). V lost 10 bases and J lost 4, with 25 bases in between.

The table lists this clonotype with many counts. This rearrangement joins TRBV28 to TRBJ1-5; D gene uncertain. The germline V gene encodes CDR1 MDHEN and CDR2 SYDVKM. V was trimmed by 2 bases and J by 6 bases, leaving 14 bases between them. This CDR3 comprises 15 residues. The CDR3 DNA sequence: TGTGCCAGCAGTTTAATAGGCTATGTGAGTCAGCCCCAGCATTTT. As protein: CASSLIGYVSQPQHF.

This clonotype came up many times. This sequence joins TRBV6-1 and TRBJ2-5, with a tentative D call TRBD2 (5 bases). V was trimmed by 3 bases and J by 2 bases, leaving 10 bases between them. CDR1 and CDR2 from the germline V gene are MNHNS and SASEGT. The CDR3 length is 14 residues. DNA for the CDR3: TGTGCCAGCAGTGAGTGGACTCTTCAAGAGACCCAGTACTTC. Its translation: CASSEWTLQETQYF.

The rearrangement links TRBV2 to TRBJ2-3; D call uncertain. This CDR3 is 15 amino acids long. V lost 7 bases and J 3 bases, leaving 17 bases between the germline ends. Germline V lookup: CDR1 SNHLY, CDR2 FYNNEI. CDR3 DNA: TGTGCCAGCAACTTAGAGACTCCTTTAACAGATACGCAGTATTTT. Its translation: CASNLETPLTDTQYF.

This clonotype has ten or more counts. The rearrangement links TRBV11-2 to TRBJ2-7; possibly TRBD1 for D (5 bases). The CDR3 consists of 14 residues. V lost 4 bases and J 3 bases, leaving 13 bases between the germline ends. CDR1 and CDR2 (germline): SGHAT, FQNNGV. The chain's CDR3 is CASSSIPRVYEQYF. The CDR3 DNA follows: TGTGCCAGCAGCTCCATCCCCAGGGTCTACGAGCAGTACTTC.

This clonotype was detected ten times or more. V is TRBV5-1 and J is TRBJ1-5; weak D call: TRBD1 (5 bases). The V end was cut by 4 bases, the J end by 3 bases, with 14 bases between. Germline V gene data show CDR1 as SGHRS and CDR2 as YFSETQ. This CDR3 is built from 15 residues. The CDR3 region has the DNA TGCGCCAGCAGCCGCCTCGGGGCCCCCAATCAGCCCCAGCATTTT. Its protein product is CASSRLGAPNQPQHF.

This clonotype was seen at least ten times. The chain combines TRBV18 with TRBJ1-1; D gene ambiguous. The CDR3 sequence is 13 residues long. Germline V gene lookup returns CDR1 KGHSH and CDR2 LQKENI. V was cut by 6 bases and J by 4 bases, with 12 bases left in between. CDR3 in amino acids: CASSPPRVTEAFF. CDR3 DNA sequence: TGTGCCAGCTCTCCCCCCCGGGTCACTGAAGCTTTCTTT.

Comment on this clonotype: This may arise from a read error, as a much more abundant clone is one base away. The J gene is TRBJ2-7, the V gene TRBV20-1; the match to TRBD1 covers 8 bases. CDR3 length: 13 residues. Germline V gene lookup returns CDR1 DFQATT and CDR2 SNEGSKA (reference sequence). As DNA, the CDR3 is TGCAATGCACCCGGGACAGGCGATTACGAGCAGTACTTC. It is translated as CNAPGTGDYEQYF.

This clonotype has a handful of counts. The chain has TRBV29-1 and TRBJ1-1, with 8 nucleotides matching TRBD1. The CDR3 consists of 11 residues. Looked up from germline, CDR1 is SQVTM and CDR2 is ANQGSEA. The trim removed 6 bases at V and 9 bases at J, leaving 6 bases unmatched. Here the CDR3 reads CSVVDRAQAFF. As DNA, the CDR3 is TGCAGCGTCGTGGACAGGGCGCAAGCTTTCTTT.

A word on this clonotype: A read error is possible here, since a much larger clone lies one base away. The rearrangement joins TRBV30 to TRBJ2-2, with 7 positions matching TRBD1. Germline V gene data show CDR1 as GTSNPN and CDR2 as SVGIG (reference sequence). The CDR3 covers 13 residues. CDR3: CTWNTQGDGELFF. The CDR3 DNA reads TGTACCTGGAATACCCAGGGGGACGGGGAGCTGTTTTTT.

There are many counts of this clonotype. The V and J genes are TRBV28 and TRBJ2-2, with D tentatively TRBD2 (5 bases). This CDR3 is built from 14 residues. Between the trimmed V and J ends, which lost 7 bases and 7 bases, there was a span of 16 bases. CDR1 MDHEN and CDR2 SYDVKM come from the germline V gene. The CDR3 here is CASTPGGFVGELFF. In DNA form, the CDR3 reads TGTGCCAGCACCCCCGGCGGGTTCGTCGGGGAGCTGTTTTTT.

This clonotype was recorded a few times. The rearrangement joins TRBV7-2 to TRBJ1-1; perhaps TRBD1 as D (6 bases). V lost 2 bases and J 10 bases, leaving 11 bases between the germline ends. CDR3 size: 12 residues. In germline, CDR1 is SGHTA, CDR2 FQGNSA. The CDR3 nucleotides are TGTGCCAGCAGCTTAAGATCGGGGGCAGCTTTCTTT. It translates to CASSLRSGAAFF.

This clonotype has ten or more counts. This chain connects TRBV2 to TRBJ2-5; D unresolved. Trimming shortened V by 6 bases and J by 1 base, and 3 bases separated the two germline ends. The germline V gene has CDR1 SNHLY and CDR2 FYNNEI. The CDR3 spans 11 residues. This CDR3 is CASSGQETQYF. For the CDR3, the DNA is TGTGCCAGCAGCGGCCAAGAGACCCAGTACTTC.

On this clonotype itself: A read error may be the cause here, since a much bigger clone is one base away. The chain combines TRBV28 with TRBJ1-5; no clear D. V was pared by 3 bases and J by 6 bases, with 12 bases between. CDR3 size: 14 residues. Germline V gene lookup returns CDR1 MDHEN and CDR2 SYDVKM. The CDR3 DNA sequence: TGTGCCAGCAGTTTGTCCCTCGAGAGTCAGCCCCAGCATTTT. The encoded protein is CASSLSLESQPQHF.

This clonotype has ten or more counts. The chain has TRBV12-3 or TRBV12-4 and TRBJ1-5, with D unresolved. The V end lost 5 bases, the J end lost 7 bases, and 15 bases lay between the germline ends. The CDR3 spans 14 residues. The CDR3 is CASSLLDLEQPQHF. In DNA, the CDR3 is TGTGCCAGCAGTCTCCTTGACCTAGAACAGCCCCAGCATTTT.

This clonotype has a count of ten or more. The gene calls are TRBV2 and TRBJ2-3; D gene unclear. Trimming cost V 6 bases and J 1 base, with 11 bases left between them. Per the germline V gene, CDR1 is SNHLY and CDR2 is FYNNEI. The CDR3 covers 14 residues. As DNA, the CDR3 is TGTGCCAGCAGCCAAGGGCTCCGCACAGATACGCAGTATTTT. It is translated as CASSQGLRTDTQYF.

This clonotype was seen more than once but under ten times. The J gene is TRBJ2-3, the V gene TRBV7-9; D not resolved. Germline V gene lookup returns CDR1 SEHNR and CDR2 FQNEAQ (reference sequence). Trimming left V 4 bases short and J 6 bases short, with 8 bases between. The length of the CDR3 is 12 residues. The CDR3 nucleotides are TGTGCCAGCAGCTCCCGTCAGGATACGCAGTATTTT. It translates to CASSSRQDTQYF.